Sequencing of this TCR beta chain was carried out in a study of T-cell reconstitution after alpha-beta-depleted transplantation in children. Study results and caveats: T-cell numbers and diversity, one year after transplant, stemmed largely from T cells that were newly produced. Reports say that about two months after transplant, the alpha-beta T cells came out of several hundred graft clones that had expanded.

Looked up from germline, CDR1 is MDHEN and CDR2 is SYDVKM. Between the trimmed V and J ends, which lost 7 bases and 3 bases, there was a span of 15 bases. CDR3 length: 14 amino acids. During its preparation, the TCRbeta library received unique molecular identifiers. TCRdb redid the calling of the PCR reads with MiXCR, one entry per CDR3 protein. This table has more than 200,000 distinct CDR3 sequences, roughly a sixth appearing once. This clonotype was counted between two and nine times. What it binds is unknown. This TCR was recovered from a male patient aged 2 to 10 who had a stem cell transplant for acute lymphoblastic leukemia, so the T cells may come from the graft donor. This material consisted of PBMCs, mostly from graft donor cells, taken 360 days after TCRalphabeta/CD19-depleted stem cell transplant. The chain is built from TRBV28 and TRBJ1-1, with TRBD1 as a possible D gene (6 bases). CDR3 in amino acids: CASIPPGGHTEAFF. CDR3 bases: TGTGCCAGCATCCCCCCCGGGGGGCACACTGAAGCTTTCTTT. Full variable domain (outside the CDR3, taken from reference TRBV28 and TRBJ1-1): DVKVTQSSRYLVKRTGEKVFLECVQDMDHENMFWYRQDPGLGLRLIYFSYDVKMKEKGDIPEGYSVSREKKERFSLILESASTNQTSMYLCASIPPGGHTEAFFGQGTRLTVV.